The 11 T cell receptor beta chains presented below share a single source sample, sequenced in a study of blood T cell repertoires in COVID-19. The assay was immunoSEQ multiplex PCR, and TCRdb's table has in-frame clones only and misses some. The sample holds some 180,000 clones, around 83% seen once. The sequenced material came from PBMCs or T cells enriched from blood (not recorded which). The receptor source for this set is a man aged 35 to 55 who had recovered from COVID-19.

CDR3: CASSPRQGRFTEAFF. As DNA, the CDR3 is TGTGCCAGCAGCCCAAGACAGGGTAGGTTCACTGAAGCTTTCTTT. The rearrangement links TRBV7-8 to TRBJ1-1; 7 bases match TRBD1. V lost 5 bases, J lost 4 bases, and 10 bases stayed unmatched. Germline values: CDR1 SGHVS, CDR2 FQNEAQ. This CDR3 is 15 amino acids long.

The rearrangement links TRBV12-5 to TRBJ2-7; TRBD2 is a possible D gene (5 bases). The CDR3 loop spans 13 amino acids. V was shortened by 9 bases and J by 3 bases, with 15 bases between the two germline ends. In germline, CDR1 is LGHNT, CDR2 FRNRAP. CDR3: CASGLQRNYEQYF. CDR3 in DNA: TGTGCTAGCGGCCTCCAGCGGAACTACGAGCAGTACTTC.

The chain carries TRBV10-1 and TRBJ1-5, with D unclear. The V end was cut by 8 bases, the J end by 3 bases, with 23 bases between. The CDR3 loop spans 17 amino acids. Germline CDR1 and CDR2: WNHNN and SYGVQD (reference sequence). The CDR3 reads CASFPSVEGGDNQPQHF. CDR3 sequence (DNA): TGCGCCAGCTTTCCCTCGGTCGAGGGTGGGGACAATCAGCCCCAGCATTTT.

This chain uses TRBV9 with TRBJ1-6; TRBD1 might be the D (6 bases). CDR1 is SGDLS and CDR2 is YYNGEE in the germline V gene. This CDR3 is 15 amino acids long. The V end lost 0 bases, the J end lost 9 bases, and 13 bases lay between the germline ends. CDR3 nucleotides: TGTGCCAGCAGCGTAGAGGGGGGGTTCAGTTCACCCCTCCACTTT. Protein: CASSVEGGFSSPLHF.

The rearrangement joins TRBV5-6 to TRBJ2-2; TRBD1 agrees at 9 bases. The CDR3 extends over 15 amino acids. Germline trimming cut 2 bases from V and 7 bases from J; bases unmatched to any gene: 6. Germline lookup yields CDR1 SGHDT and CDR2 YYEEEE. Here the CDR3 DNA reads TGTGCCAGCAGCTTTGGGACAGGGAGAGGCGGGGAGCTGTTTTTT. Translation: CASSFGTGRGGELFF.

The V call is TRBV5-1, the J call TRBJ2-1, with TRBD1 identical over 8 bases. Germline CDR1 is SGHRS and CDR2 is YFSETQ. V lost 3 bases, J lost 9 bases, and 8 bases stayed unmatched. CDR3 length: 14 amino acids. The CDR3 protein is CASSWGQGAGEQFF. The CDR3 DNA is TGCGCCAGCAGCTGGGGGCAGGGGGCCGGTGAGCAGTTCTTC. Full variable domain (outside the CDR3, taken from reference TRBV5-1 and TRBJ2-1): KAGVTQTPRYLIKTRGQQVTLSCSPISGHRSVSWYQQTPGQGLQFLFEYFSETQRNKGNFPGRFSGRQFSNSRSEMNVSTLELGDSALYLCASSWGQGAGEQFFGPGTRLTVL.

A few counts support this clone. The CDR3 region has the DNA TGTGCCAGCAGGCCAGGGGGCGGAAAGTATGGCTACACCTTC. Protein sequence: CASRPGGGKYGYTF. The genes are TRBV28 and TRBJ1-2, with 8 nucleotides matching TRBD1. From germline, CDR1 is MDHEN and CDR2 SYDVKM. The CDR3 runs to 14 residues. The ends lost 6 bases at V and 5 bases at J; junction bases unmatched: 8.

CDR3 loop: CATSRGRGAGNTIYF. CDR3 in DNA: TGTGCCACCAGCAGAGGGCGAGGAGCTGGAAACACCATATATTTT. The rearrangement uses TRBV15 and TRBJ1-3; no firm D call. Trimming left V 1 base short and J 2 bases short, with 9 bases between. Germline loops: CDR1 LNHNV, CDR2 YYDKDF (reference sequence). This CDR3 is built from 15 residues.

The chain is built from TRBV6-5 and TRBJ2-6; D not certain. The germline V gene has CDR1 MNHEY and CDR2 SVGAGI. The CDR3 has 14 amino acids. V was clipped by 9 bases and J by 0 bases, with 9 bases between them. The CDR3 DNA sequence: TGTGCCAGTACCCTTAGCTCTGGGGCCAACGTCCTGACTTTC. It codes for CASTLSSGANVLTF.

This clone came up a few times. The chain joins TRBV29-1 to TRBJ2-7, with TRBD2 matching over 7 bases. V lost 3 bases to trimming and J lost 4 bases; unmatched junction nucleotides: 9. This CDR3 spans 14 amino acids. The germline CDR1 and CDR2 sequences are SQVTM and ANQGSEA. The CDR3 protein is CSVEEGGVKYEQYF. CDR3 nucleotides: TGCAGCGTTGAGGAGGGAGGGGTTAAGTACGAGCAGTACTTC.

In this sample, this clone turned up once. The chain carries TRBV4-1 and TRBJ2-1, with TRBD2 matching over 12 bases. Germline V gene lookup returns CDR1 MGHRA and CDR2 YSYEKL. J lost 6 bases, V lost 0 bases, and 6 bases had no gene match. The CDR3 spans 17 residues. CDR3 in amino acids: CASSQEVTSGGLNEQFF. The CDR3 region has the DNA TGCGCCAGCAGCCAAGAAGTGACTAGCGGGGGTCTCAATGAGCAGTTCTTC.